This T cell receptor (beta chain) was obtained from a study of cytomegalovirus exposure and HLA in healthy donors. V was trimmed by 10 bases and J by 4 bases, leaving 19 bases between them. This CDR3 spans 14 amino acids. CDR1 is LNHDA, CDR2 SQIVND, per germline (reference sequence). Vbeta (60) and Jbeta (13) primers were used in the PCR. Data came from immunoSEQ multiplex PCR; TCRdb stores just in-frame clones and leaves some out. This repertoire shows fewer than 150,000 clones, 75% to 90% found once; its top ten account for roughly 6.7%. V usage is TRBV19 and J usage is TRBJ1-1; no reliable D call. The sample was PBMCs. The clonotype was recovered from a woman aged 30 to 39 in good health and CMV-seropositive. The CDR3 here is CAISPLEASTEAFF. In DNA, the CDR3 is TGTGCCATTAGCCCACTTGAGGCCAGCACTGAAGCTTTCTTT.